The clone carrying this T cell receptor (beta chain) was counted a single time. The data originate from a study of blood T cell repertoires in COVID-19. Turning to the study itself: Both acute and convalescent COVID-19 samples were obtained from the United States, Italy and Spain.

In the authors' methods: Reference gene primers were amplified, and this amplification served to estimate nucleated cell counts. Clones were sequenced by immunoSEQ multiplex PCR, and TCRdb holds only the in-frame ones, with some missing. V, J and clone size reflect that table, while D and trimming were determined from the DNA. The table includes about 200,000 clones, around 81% detected once. Sequences were obtained from peripheral blood. This clonotype originated in a human donor in a cohort sampled during active COVID-19.

For the CDR3, the DNA is TGTGCCAGCAGTTTATGGAGGACAGGGGCGCGGGGGAATTCACCCCTCCACTTT. Residues: CASSLWRTGARGNSPLHF. The chain links TRBV28 to TRBJ1-6; TRBD1 aligns across 9 bases. The CDR3 has 18 amino acids. V shed 0 bases and J 7 bases; nucleotides not matched to a gene: 10. The germline CDR1 and CDR2 sequences are MDHEN and SYDVKM. Together with reference TRBV28 and TRBJ1-6, the CDR3 gives the full variable domain: DVKVTQSSRYLVKRTGEKVFLECVQDMDHENMFWYRQDPGLGLRLIYFSYDVKMKEKGDIPEGYSVSREKKERFSLILESASTNQTSMYLCASSLWRTGARGNSPLHFGNGTRLTVT.